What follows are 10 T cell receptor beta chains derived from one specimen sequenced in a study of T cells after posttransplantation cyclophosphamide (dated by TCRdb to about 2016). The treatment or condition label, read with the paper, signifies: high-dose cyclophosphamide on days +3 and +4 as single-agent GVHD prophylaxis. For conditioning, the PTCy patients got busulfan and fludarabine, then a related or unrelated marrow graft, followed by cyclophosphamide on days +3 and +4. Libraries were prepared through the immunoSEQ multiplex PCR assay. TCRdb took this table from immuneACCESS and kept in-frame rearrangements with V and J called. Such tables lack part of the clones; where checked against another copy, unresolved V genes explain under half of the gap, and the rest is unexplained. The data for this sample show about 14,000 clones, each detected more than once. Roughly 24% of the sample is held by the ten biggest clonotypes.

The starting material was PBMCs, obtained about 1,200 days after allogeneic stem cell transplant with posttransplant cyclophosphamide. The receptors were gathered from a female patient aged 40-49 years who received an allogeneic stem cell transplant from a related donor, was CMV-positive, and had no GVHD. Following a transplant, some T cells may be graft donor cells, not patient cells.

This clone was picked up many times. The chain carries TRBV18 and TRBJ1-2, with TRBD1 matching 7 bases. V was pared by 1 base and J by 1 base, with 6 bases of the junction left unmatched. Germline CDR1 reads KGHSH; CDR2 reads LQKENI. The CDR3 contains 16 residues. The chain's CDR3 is CASSPRPQGNNYGYTF. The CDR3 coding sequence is TGTGCCAGCTCACCACGACCACAGGGGAATAACTATGGCTACACCTTC.

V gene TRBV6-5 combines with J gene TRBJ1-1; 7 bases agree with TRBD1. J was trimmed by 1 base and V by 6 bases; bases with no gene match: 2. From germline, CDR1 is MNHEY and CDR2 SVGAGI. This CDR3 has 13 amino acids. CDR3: CASRQGGNTEAFF. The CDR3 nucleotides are TGTGCCAGCAGGCAGGGGGGGAACACTGAAGCTTTCTTT.

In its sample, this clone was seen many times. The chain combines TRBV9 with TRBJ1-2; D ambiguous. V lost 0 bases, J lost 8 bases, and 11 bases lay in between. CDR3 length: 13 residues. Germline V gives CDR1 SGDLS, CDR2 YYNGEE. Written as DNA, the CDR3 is TGTGCCAGCAGCGTAGGGTCTCTCCGGGGCTACACCTTC. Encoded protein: CASSVGSLRGYTF.

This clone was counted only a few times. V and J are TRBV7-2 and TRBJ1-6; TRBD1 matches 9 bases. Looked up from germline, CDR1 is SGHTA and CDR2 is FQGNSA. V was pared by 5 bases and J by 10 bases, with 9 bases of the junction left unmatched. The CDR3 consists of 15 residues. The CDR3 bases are TGTGCCAGCAGCGCGCAACAGGGGGCACGGTCACCCCTCCACTTT. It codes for CASSAQQGARSPLHF.

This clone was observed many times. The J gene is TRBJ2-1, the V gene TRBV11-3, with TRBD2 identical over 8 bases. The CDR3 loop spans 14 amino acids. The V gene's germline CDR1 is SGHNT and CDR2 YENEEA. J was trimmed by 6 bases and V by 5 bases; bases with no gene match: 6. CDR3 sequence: CASSPGGPFNEQFF. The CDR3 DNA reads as TGTGCCAGCAGCCCGGGGGGGCCCTTCAATGAGCAGTTCTTC.

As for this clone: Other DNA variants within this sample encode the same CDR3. The CDR3 sequence: CASIIKQGTAYEQYF. CDR3 in DNA: TGTGCCAGTATTATCAAACAGGGGACGGCATACGAGCAGTACTTC. This sequence joins TRBV9 and TRBJ2-7; 7 bases fit TRBD1. V lost 8 bases to trimming and J lost 4 bases; unmatched junction nucleotides: 15. Per germline, CDR1 SGDLS and CDR2 YYNGEE. CDR3 length equals 15 residues.

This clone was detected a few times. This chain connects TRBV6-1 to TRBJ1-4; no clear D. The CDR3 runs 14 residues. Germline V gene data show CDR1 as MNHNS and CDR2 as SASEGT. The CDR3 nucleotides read TGTGCGGCTGAGGTTCCCTCGGTCGGTGAAAAACTGTTTTTT. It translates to CAAEVPSVGEKLFF.

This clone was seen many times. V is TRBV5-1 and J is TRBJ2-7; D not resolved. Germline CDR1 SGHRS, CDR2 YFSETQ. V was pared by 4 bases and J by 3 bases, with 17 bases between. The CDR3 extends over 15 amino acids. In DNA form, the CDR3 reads TGCGCCAGCAGCGGTGGTCAGTTTAAGAACTACGAGCAGTACTTC. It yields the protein CASSGGQFKNYEQYF.

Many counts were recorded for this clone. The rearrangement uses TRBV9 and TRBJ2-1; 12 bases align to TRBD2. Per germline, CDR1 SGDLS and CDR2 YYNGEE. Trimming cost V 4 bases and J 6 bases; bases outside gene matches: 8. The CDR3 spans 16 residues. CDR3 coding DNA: TGTGCCAGCAGCTCTAGGACTAGCGGGGTAGCCAATGAGCAGTTCTTC. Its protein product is CASSSRTSGVANEQFF.

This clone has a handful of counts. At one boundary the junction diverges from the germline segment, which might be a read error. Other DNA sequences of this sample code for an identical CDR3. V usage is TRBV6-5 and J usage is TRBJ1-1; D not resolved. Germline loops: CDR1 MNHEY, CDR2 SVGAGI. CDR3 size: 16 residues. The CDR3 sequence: CASSYASILRGTEAFF. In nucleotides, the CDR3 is TGTGCCAGCAGTTACGCTAGTATCCTTCGGGGTACTGAAGCCTTCTTT.